The 14 T cell receptor beta chains below come from one sample, sequenced in a study of T cell responses to AZD1222 COVID-19 vaccine. Using immunoSEQ multiplex PCR, the repertoire was profiled, and TCRdb retains in-frame clones only, with some absent. The sample contains 100,000 to 130,000 clones, just over 85% of which appear only once. Specimen: peripheral blood, collected on day 0 of AZD1222 vaccination. Receptors originate from an adult in good health.

The J gene is TRBJ2-3, the V gene TRBV5-1; D call uncertain. This CDR3 region has 14 residues. Germline lookup yields CDR1 SGHRS and CDR2 YFSETQ. V lost 0 bases and J lost 5, with 10 bases in between. This chain's CDR3 is CASSLVGREDTQYF. The CDR3 bases are TGCGCCAGCAGCTTGGTGGGTCGCGAAGATACGCAGTATTTT.

Concerning this clone itself: This same CDR3 is encoded by further DNA sequences in the sample. The rearrangement joins TRBV5-1 to TRBJ2-2; 7 bases line up with TRBD1. Losses at the gene ends were 0 bases for V and 1 base for J; bases not matched to a gene: 0. The CDR3 sequence is 15 residues long. CDR1 is SGHRS, CDR2 YFSETQ, per germline. The CDR3 nucleotides read TGCGCCAGCAGCTTGGGGGACAGGAACACCGGGGAGCTGTTTTTT. It codes for CASSLGDRNTGELFF.

The rearrangement joins TRBV11-2 to TRBJ1-4; no definite D call. The CDR3 extends over 14 amino acids. Trimming took 3 bases from V and 3 from J, leaving 8 bases between them. From germline, CDR1 is SGHAT and CDR2 FQNNGV. The CDR3: CASSLTLANEKLFF. For the CDR3, the DNA is TGTGCCAGCAGCTTGACACTTGCTAATGAAAAACTGTTTTTT.

The chain uses TRBV19 and TRBJ2-2; D is possibly TRBD1 (7 bases). Germline CDR1 is LNHDA and CDR2 is SQIVND (reference sequence). The ends were cut back, 3 bases at V and 5 bases at J, with 13 bases in the middle. This CDR3 contains 15 residues. The CDR3 is CASSMQGGLTGELFF. CDR3 sequence (DNA): TGTGCCAGTAGTATGCAGGGGGGATTGACCGGGGAGCTGTTTTTT.

V usage is TRBV11-2 and J usage is TRBJ2-3; 9 bases align to TRBD2. J gave up 4 bases and V 3 bases, and 5 bases lay outside the gene matches. The CDR3 consists of 15 residues. Germline V gene data show CDR1 as SGHAT and CDR2 as FQNNGV. CDR3 amino acids: CASSLTAGGSDTQYF. The DNA for the CDR3 is TGTGCCAGCAGCTTGACAGCGGGGGGATCAGATACGCAGTATTTT.

This clone has only one observation. The rearrangement links TRBV7-3 to TRBJ1-1, with D hard to call. Between the trimmed V and J ends, which lost 2 bases and 5 bases, there was a span of 12 bases. The germline V gene encodes CDR1 SGHTA and CDR2 FQGTGA. This CDR3 contains 14 residues. CDR3 residues: CASSLFQTDTEAFF. In DNA form, the CDR3 reads TGTGCCAGCAGCTTATTTCAAACGGATACTGAAGCTTTCTTT. Full variable domain (remainder filled in from reference TRBV7-3 and TRBJ1-1): GAGVSQTPSNKVTEKGKYVELRCDPISGHTALYWYRQSLGQGPEFLIYFQGTGAADDSGLPNDRFFAVRPEGSVSTLKIQRTERGDSAVYLCASSLFQTDTEAFFGQGTRLTVV.

The chain carries TRBV19 and TRBJ2-5; D unresolved. Trimming removed 6 bases at V and 5 bases at J, with 13 bases between. The CDR3 extends over 13 amino acids. Germline assignment: CDR1 LNHDA and CDR2 SQIVND (reference sequence). The CDR3: CASRGTSGETQYF. Here the CDR3 DNA reads TGTGCCAGTAGGGGTACCTCCGGGGAGACCCAGTACTTC.

The gene calls are TRBV28 and TRBJ1-2; D call uncertain. The germline V gene has CDR1 MDHEN and CDR2 SYDVKM. V was trimmed by 8 bases and J by 2 bases, leaving 6 bases between them. The CDR3 is 11 amino acids. As DNA, the CDR3 is TGTGCCAGCGGCATCAACTATGGCTACACCTTC. Protein: CASGINYGYTF.

This chain links TRBV28 with TRBJ1-2, with D perhaps TRBD1 (5 bases). V was cut by 7 bases and J by 3 bases, with 24 bases left in between. CDR1 and CDR2 (germline): MDHEN, SYDVKM. The CDR3 is made up of 17 amino acids. In DNA, the CDR3 is TGTGCCAGCAACCCGGGACGGGGACGAAGGCGAGACTATGGCTACACCTTC. Encoded protein: CASNPGRGRRRDYGYTF.

This clone was seen a handful of times. The chain couples TRBV24-1 to TRBJ1-5, with no clear D. V was cut by 4 bases and J by 5 bases, with 14 bases left in between. The CDR3 loop spans 15 amino acids. Germline loops: CDR1 KGHDR, CDR2 SFDVKD. In nucleotides, the CDR3 is TGTGCCACCAGTGAGGGAGGATCTCAGGATCAGCCCCAGCATTTT. As protein: CATSEGGSQDQPQHF.

The chain is built from TRBV2 and TRBJ2-2, with unresolved D. Germline values: CDR1 SNHLY, CDR2 FYNNEI. The V end lost 6 bases, the J end lost 3 bases, and 5 bases lay between the germline ends. The CDR3 consists of 12 residues. The chain's CDR3 is CASSVYTGELFF. The CDR3 bases are TGTGCCAGCAGCGTTTACACCGGGGAGCTGTTTTTT. Drawing the rest from reference TRBV2 and TRBJ2-2, the complete variable domain is EPEVTQTPSHQVTQMGQEVILRCVPISNHLYFYWYRQILGQKVEFLVSFYNNEISEKSEIFDDQFSVERPDGSNFTLKIRSTKLEDSAMYFCASSVYTGELFFGEGSRLTVL.

The chain is built from TRBV6-6 and TRBJ1-5; D possibly corresponds to TRBD1 (6 bases). Deletions cut 5 bases from V and 5 bases from J, with 10 bases between. This CDR3 has 13 residues. Germline assignment: CDR1 MNHNY and CDR2 SVGAGI (reference sequence). The CDR3 reads CASSNRADQPQHF. Written as DNA, the CDR3 is TGTGCCAGCAGTAACAGGGCAGATCAGCCCCAGCATTTT.

This clone showed up just once. The chain uses TRBV11-3 and TRBJ2-3; 9 nucleotides align to TRBD1. V dropped 1 base and J dropped 4; count of bases not matched to a gene: 0. In germline, CDR1 is SGHNT, CDR2 YENEEA. CDR3 length equals 14 residues. The CDR3 reads CASSLGTGADTQYF. In DNA, the CDR3 is TGTGCCAGCAGCTTAGGGACAGGGGCAGATACGCAGTATTTT.

J is TRBJ1-2 and V is TRBV7-9; unclear D gene. Trimming pared 3 bases from V and 2 bases from J, leaving 16 bases between. The germline V gene has CDR1 SEHNR and CDR2 FQNEAQ (reference sequence). The CDR3 spans 16 residues. The CDR3 DNA is TGTGCCAGCAGCTTTAGCCGGGTCAGGCGAAACTATGGCTACACCTTC. This gives the protein CASSFSRVRRNYGYTF.